Ten or more counts support the clone carrying this TCR beta chain. Its antigen remains unidentified. Relying on iRepertoire HTBI primers and Arm-PCR of CDR3 regions, the team built TCR beta libraries. Using its own MiXCR run on the multiplex PCR reads, TCRdb lists one record per CDR3 protein. The data show approximately 500,000 distinct CDR3 sequences, with roughly 21% seen just once and less than 9% held by the top ten. The data stem from a study of regulatory T cells in long-lasting Graves disease. Time point here: persistent/refractory GD, antithyroid drugs over 5 years with positive TRAb. The TCR library was prepared using RNA isolated from PBMCs. Guidelines of the American Thyroid Association were used to diagnose Graves' disease. Study conclusions and caveats: Segments TRBV28, TRBJ1-2 and TRBJ2-5 showed preferential usage in persistent disease. Persistent Graves' patients showed a TCR diversity that was lower than that of newly diagnosed ones. Small numbers of samples may have cut accuracy.

Trimming stripped 2 bases from V and 6 bases from J, with 17 bases between. Germline V gives CDR1 MNHEY, CDR2 SVGEGT. This CDR3 spans 16 amino acids. Sequencing used peripheral blood mononuclear cells (PBMCs), obtained when the disease was refractory, from a patient treated with antithyroid drugs. The chain has TRBV6-2 or TRBV6-3 and TRBJ1-5; D may be TRBD1 (6 bases). This clonotype was obtained from a female donor with Graves disease. The CDR3 loop reads CASSYLHTTGPQPQHF. In DNA, the CDR3 is TGTGCCAGCAGTTACCTCCATACAACAGGGCCTCAGCCCCAGCATTTT.